The clone carrying this T cell receptor (beta chain) was counted many times. This sample is part of a study of low-dose radiotherapy and immunotherapy resistance in tumors. The time point here: after trial treatment. Noted treatment: LDRT plus nivolumab, ipilimumab, low-dose cyclophosphamide and aspirin (RACIN trial). Trimming left V 0 bases short and J 0 bases short, with 6 bases between. Germline-derived CDR1 and CDR2 are LGHDT and YNNKEL (reference sequence). The CDR3 is 16 amino acids. Alpha and beta chains were covered, as first-strand cDNA relied on TRAV- and TRBV-specific primers. Using a constant-region primer together with a V-primer adapter, TCRs were subjected to 15 to 20 PCR cycles of amplification. mRNA, after isolation, was amplified by in vitro transcription. MiXCR, run by TCRdb on the reads, gives a single entry per CDR3 protein. The sample has 65,000 to 85,000 distinct CDR3 sequences, 17% seen once; the top ten hold approximately 1.5%.

Sequenced material: PBMCs, taken after low-dose radiotherapy plus immunotherapy. This TCR derives from a male donor with prostate cancer. The rearrangement joins TRBV3-1 to TRBJ2-6; D remains unclear. The CDR3 DNA is TGTGCCAGCAGCCAAGATCGGAGCTCTGGGGCCAACGTCCTGACTTTC. Translated: CASSQDRSSGANVLTF.